This T cell receptor beta chain is from a study of shared clonotypes between healthy human individuals. Study-wide results and caveats: What limited the represented genetic and exposure-history diversity was the small number of donors.

The CDR3 is made up of 13 amino acids. Trimming stripped 7 bases from V and 2 bases from J, with 11 bases between. The germline gives CDR1 MGHDK, CDR2 SYGVNS. The protocol was immunoSEQ multiplex PCR, while the TCRdb copy is restricted to in-frame clones and leaves out a portion. The sample carries millions of clones, over 85% recorded once. As regards this clone: Its antigen is unknown.

Sequenced sample: naive CD4+ T cells from PBMCs. Subset specified: CD45RA+ positively selected. V gene TRBV25-1 combines with J gene TRBJ2-5; D is undetermined. The source is a man between 18 and 29 years old in good health. Some clones in this sample may be carry-over from other donors' samples. This chain's CDR3 is CASTRGRQETQYF. The CDR3 nucleotides read TGTGCCAGCACCCGTGGTAGACAAGAGACCCAGTACTTC.